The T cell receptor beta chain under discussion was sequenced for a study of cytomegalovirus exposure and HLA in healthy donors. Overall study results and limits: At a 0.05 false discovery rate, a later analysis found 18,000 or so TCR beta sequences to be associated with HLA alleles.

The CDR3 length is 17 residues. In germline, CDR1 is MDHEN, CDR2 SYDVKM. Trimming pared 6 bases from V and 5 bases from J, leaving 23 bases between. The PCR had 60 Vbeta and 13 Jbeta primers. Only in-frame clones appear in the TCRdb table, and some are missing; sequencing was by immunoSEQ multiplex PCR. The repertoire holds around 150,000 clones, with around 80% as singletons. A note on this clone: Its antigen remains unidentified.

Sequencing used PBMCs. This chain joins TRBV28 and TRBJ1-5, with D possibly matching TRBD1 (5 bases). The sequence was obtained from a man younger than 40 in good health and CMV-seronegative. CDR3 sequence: CASSPHRWGRYDQPQHF. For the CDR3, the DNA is TGTGCCAGCAGCCCACATCGATGGGGGAGGTACGATCAGCCCCAGCATTTT.